This entry describes one T cell receptor beta chain. What it binds is unknown. Trimming stripped 3 bases from V and 0 bases from J, with 8 bases between. The length of the CDR3 is 14 residues. These data come from a study of blood T cells in healthy people across ages. Findings of the study overall: With donor CMV status unknown, expanded clonotype changes were possibly confounded. There were more naive CD4+ cells and higher diversity in long-lived donors than in aged donors.

Donors were systemically healthy Caucasian individuals from Russia aged about 6 to 95 years. Primers used in a second PCR of roughly 7 to 12 cycles were a sample-barcoded 5' primer and a J-beta primer mix. Samples each returned at least 2.5 million CDR3-containing paired-end reads. TCRdb itself ran the 5' RACE reads through MiXCR, one entry per CDR3 protein. The sample shows about 1.5 million distinct CDR3 sequences, 35% to 45% of them seen only once. The sequence was obtained from a young woman in good health. The gene calls are TRBV12-3 or TRBV12-4 and TRBJ2-5, with no clear D. What was sequenced was blood. The CDR3 protein is CASSLGLYQETQYF. In DNA, the CDR3 is TGTGCCAGCAGTTTGGGCTTGTACCAAGAGACCCAGTACTTC.